This TCR beta chain was recorded in a study of blood T cell repertoires in COVID-19. Trimming at V came to 3 bases and at J to 8 bases, leaving 7 bases not matched to a gene. Germline CDR1 DFQATT, CDR2 SNEGSKA (reference sequence). The CDR3 is made up of 13 amino acids. Profiled with immunoSEQ multiplex PCR; TCRdb holds only in-frame clones, not every one. This sample has about 260,000 clones, with over 80% found just once. Sequenced: peripheral blood. This TCR was sampled from a woman between 35 and 50 years old who had recovered from COVID-19. J is TRBJ1-2 and V is TRBV20-1, with 9 positions matching TRBD1. This CDR3 reads CSASVRDRGGYTF. DNA of the CDR3: TGCAGTGCTAGTGTGCGAGACAGGGGGGGCTACACCTTC.